The 21 T cell receptor beta chains in this list originate from one sample, sequenced in a study of blood T cell repertoires in COVID-19. The protocol was immunoSEQ multiplex PCR, while the TCRdb copy is restricted to in-frame clones and leaves out a portion. The repertoire holds 150,000 to 200,000 clones, with roughly four fifths as singletons. Specimen: peripheral blood. The receptors shown here come from a human donor in a cohort sampled during active COVID-19.

This sequence joins TRBV5-8 and TRBJ2-3; tentatively, D is TRBD2 (6 bases). Trimming took 0 bases from V and 1 from J, leaving 12 bases between them. Germline V lookup: CDR1 SGHTS, CDR2 YDEGEE. The CDR3 is 16 amino acids. The CDR3 sequence: CASSLVAGLGTDTQYF. In DNA, the CDR3 is TGTGCCAGCAGCTTGGTGGCGGGGTTGGGCACAGATACGCAGTATTTT.

The chain recombines TRBV19 with TRBJ1-1; D may be TRBD1 (6 bases). The ends were cut back, 2 bases at V and 3 bases at J, with 16 bases in the middle. Germline values: CDR1 LNHDA, CDR2 SQIVND (reference sequence). The CDR3 has 16 residues. In nucleotides, the CDR3 is TGTGCCAGTAGTATAAGGGGGGGGGCGTCGGACACTGAAGCTTTCTTT. Translating it yields CASSIRGGASDTEAFF.

V usage is TRBV27 and J usage is TRBJ2-7; D not certain. V dropped 4 bases and J dropped 6 bases, with 16 bases sitting between them. CDR1 MNHEY and CDR2 SMNVEV come from the germline V gene (reference sequence). The CDR3 has 14 amino acids. This CDR3 is CASSSRSPFGEQYF. In nucleotides, the CDR3 is TGTGCCAGCAGTTCCCGGAGTCCCTTCGGCGAGCAGTACTTC.

The chain is built from TRBV5-5 and TRBJ1-1; TRBD1 matches at 10 bases. The CDR3 contains 15 residues. Germline CDR1 SGHKS, CDR2 YYEKEE (reference sequence). V gave up 4 bases and J gave up 3 bases; unmatched junction bases: 6. The CDR3 loop reads CASSEAGTGDTEAFF. The CDR3 DNA is TGTGCCAGCAGCGAGGCCGGGACAGGGGACACTGAAGCTTTCTTT.

The J gene is TRBJ1-1, the V gene TRBV2; D is unclear. This CDR3 contains 13 residues. Germline CDR1 is SNHLY and CDR2 is FYNNEI. V gave up 8 bases and J gave up 3 bases, with 13 bases separating them. The CDR3 DNA sequence: TGTGCCAGCCTGGAGAGGGTGCACACTGAAGCTTTCTTT. Its translation: CASLERVHTEAFF.

This clone was counted a single time. The gene calls are TRBV7-3 and TRBJ2-1; 8 bases align to TRBD2. The CDR3 runs 15 residues. The germline gives CDR1 SGHTA, CDR2 FQGTGA. Trimming at V came to 0 bases and at J to 9 bases, leaving 7 bases not matched to a gene. Written as DNA, the CDR3 is TGTGCCAGCAGCTTAACGTCGGACAGCGGGAGTGAGCAGTTCTTC. Translated, it gives CASSLTSDSGSEQFF.

J is TRBJ1-1 and V is TRBV5-5; TRBD1 matches 8 bases. With V trimmed by 5 bases and J by 1 base, 10 bases remained unmatched. This CDR3 comprises 16 residues. Germline V gene lookup returns CDR1 SGHKS and CDR2 YYEKEE (reference sequence). The CDR3 reads CASSPRHGTGNTEAFF. The CDR3 coding sequence is TGTGCCAGCAGTCCGAGACACGGGACAGGGAACACTGAAGCTTTCTTT.

The chain is built from TRBV27 and TRBJ2-1; TRBD2 aligns across 7 bases. V was pared by 2 bases and J by 0 bases, with 1 base of the junction left unmatched. Germline values: CDR1 MNHEY, CDR2 SMNVEV (reference sequence). This CDR3 spans 15 amino acids. CDR3 in DNA: TGTGCCAGCAGTTTAGGCGGGAGCTCCTACAATGAGCAGTTCTTC. Translation: CASSLGGSSYNEQFF.

CDR3 bases: TGTGCCAGCAGCTTGGGCGGGTCCGGGGAGCTGTTTTTT. Translating gives CASSLGGSGELFF. The genes are TRBV11-3 and TRBJ2-2; possibly TRBD2 for D (5 bases). This CDR3 region has 13 residues. The V gene lost 3 bases and the J gene lost 6 bases, with 8 bases spanning the gap. Germline loops: CDR1 SGHNT, CDR2 YENEEA.

This sequence joins TRBV11-2 and TRBJ1-2; 7 bases are a match to TRBD1. CDR1 and CDR2 (germline): SGHAT, FQNNGV. CDR3 size: 14 residues. V shed 7 bases, J shed 7 bases, and the junction held 12 bases outside the gene matches. CDR3 coding DNA: TGTGCCAGCACCATTGACACAGGGGTAATTGGCTACACCTTC. This sequence encodes CASTIDTGVIGYTF.

This sequence joins TRBV30 and TRBJ2-7; the D gene is possibly TRBD1 (5 bases). Trimming stripped 3 bases from V and 5 bases from J, with 11 bases between. CDR1 and CDR2 (germline): GTSNPN, SVGIG (reference sequence). The CDR3 runs 12 residues. The CDR3 here is CAWSRQGNEQYF. The CDR3 DNA is TGTGCCTGGAGCAGGCAGGGAAACGAGCAGTACTTC.

The chain combines TRBV5-4 with TRBJ2-5, with 11 bases matching TRBD2. The CDR3 is 15 residues long. Germline CDR1 reads SGHNT; CDR2 reads YYREEE (reference sequence). V trimming: 5 bases; J trimming: 3 bases; junction bases outside the gene matches: 6. CDR3: CASRTGTSGKETQYF. The CDR3 DNA sequence: TGTGCCAGCAGGACCGGGACTAGCGGCAAAGAGACCCAGTACTTC.

V is TRBV7-2 and J is TRBJ2-5; no clear D. The germline V and J ends were trimmed by 4 bases and 4 bases, with 7 bases remaining between them. There are 12 residues in the CDR3. Germline-derived CDR1 and CDR2 are SGHTA and FQGNSA. The CDR3 DNA reads TGTGCCAGCAGCTGGCGGATAGAGACCCAGTACTTC. It yields the protein CASSWRIETQYF.

This clone has just one count. The chain employs TRBV28 and TRBJ2-7; 7 nucleotides align to TRBD1. This CDR3 contains 13 residues. V lost 8 bases to trimming and J lost 2 bases; unmatched junction nucleotides: 6. Germline assignment: CDR1 MDHEN and CDR2 SYDVKM. The CDR3 sequence: CASRDSNTYEQYF. The CDR3 nucleotides read TGTGCCAGCCGGGACAGTAATACCTACGAGCAGTACTTC. Looking up the rest from reference TRBV28 and TRBJ2-7 gives the full variable domain: DVKVTQSSRYLVKRTGEKVFLECVQDMDHENMFWYRQDPGLGLRLIYFSYDVKMKEKGDIPEGYSVSREKKERFSLILESASTNQTSMYLCASRDSNTYEQYFGPGTRLTVT.

This chain links TRBV5-4 with TRBJ2-7; TRBD2 aligns across 13 bases. V gave up 5 bases and J gave up 3 bases; unmatched junction bases: 5. The CDR3 runs to 15 residues. From germline, CDR1 is SGHNT and CDR2 YYREEE (reference sequence). Here the CDR3 reads CASSSGTSGIYEQYF. The CDR3 DNA reads TGTGCCAGCAGTTCCGGGACTAGCGGGATCTACGAGCAGTACTTC.

The V call is TRBV19, the J call TRBJ1-4; D gene ambiguous. V lost 7 bases to trimming and J lost 4 bases, with 7 bases between them. Germline values: CDR1 LNHDA, CDR2 SQIVND (reference sequence). CDR3 size: 12 residues. CDR3: CASMGGNEKLFF. The CDR3 coding sequence is TGTGCCAGTATGGGAGGTAATGAAAAACTGTTTTTT.

The chain combines TRBV5-4 with TRBJ2-5; TRBD2 matches 8 bases. With 2 bases clipped from V and 3 bases from J, the junction kept 9 bases outside the gene matches. The germline gives CDR1 SGHNT, CDR2 YYREEE (reference sequence). This CDR3 spans 16 amino acids. CDR3 amino acids: CASSFGLSGTEETQYF. Here the CDR3 DNA reads TGTGCCAGCAGCTTCGGGCTTAGCGGGACGGAAGAGACCCAGTACTTC.

V and J are TRBV20-1 and TRBJ2-3, with D tentatively TRBD1 (5 bases). The CDR3 runs 11 residues. V was pared by 4 bases and J by 6 bases, with 8 bases between. Germline V gene data show CDR1 as DFQATT and CDR2 as SNEGSKA (reference sequence). DNA of the CDR3: TGCAGTGCTACCAGGGCTGATACGCAGTATTTT. Translated: CSATRADTQYF.

This clone turned up a few times. V and J are TRBV20-1 and TRBJ2-7; D gene ambiguous. The CDR3 totals 11 residues. The V end was cut by 3 bases, the J end by 7 bases, with 10 bases between. The germline gives CDR1 DFQATT, CDR2 SNEGSKA (reference sequence). The CDR3, as DNA: TGCAGTGCTAGTCGCCGGTTAGAGCAGTACTTC. Amino acids: CSASRRLEQYF.

CDR3 sequence: CATSRETGTGRNEQFF. The CDR3 DNA sequence: TGTGCCACCAGCAGGGAAACCGGGACAGGGAGGAATGAGCAGTTCTTC. The chain links TRBV15 to TRBJ2-1; 9 positions agree with TRBD1. V lost 3 bases and J lost 7; bases outside the gene matches: 10. Germline assignment: CDR1 LNHNV and CDR2 YYDKDF (reference sequence). CDR3 size: 16 residues.

This clone has just a few counts. This chain joins TRBV14 and TRBJ2-1; D is possibly TRBD1 (5 bases). The CDR3 is made up of 13 amino acids. V was shortened by 3 bases and J by 8 bases, with 11 bases between the two germline ends. Germline assignment: CDR1 SGHDN and CDR2 FVKESK. The CDR3 DNA reads as TGTGCCAGCAGCCACAAGAGGACATATGAGCAGTTCTTC. Its protein is CASSHKRTYEQFF.